Below, 29 T cell receptor beta chains from the same sample are listed, as sequenced in a study of T-cell reconstitution after alpha-beta-depleted transplantation in children. Preparing the TCRbeta library involved the use of unique molecular identifiers. In TCRdb, the PCR reads were re-called with MiXCR into one record per CDR3 protein. The table has some 70,000 distinct CDR3 sequences, 6% to 8% seen once. Source: PBMCs from the stem cell graft donor, taken from the stem cell graft. The receptors derive from a human donor who donated a stem cell graft to a child with acute lymphoblastic leukemia.

The J gene is TRBJ2-1, the V gene TRBV29-1; TRBD2 aligns across 8 bases. Per the germline V gene, CDR1 is SQVTM and CDR2 is ANQGSEA. J gave up 4 bases and V 3 bases, and 2 bases lay outside the gene matches. There are 13 residues in the CDR3. CDR3 protein: CSVDGGVYNEQFF. The CDR3 nucleotides are TGCAGCGTTGACGGGGGGGTGTACAATGAGCAGTTCTTC.

This clonotype has ten or more counts. The gene calls are TRBV4-3 and TRBJ2-7; D unclear. Looked up from germline, CDR1 is LGHNA and CDR2 is YSLEER. The V and J ends lost 4 bases and 7 bases respectively, with 8 bases between them. The CDR3 totals 11 residues. The CDR3 nucleotides are TGCGCCAGCAGCCGCGGTCTGGAGCAGTACTTC. Translated: CASSRGLEQYF.

In this sample, this clonotype turned up many times. This chain uses TRBV14 with TRBJ1-5, with 7 nucleotides matching TRBD1. The trim removed 4 bases at V and 0 bases at J, leaving 6 bases unmatched. Germline-derived CDR1 and CDR2 are SGHDN and FVKESK. The CDR3 spans 16 residues. DNA for the CDR3: TGTGCCAGCAGCCGCGGGACAGTTAATAGCAATCAGCCCCAGCATTTT. The encoded protein is CASSRGTVNSNQPQHF.

The V and J genes are TRBV6-4 and TRBJ2-1; 13 bases map to TRBD2. The germline gives CDR1 MRHNA, CDR2 SNTAGT. There are 16 residues in the CDR3. The V segment lost 5 bases and the J segment 5 bases; nucleotides outside the gene matches: 6. CDR3 sequence: CASSRLAGGLHNEQFF. The CDR3 nucleotides read TGTGCCAGCAGTCGACTAGCGGGAGGTCTTCACAATGAGCAGTTCTTC.

This clonotype was picked up many times. The chain links TRBV6-5 to TRBJ2-1; D is unclear. The CDR3 is 15 amino acids. Germline V gene lookup returns CDR1 MNHEY and CDR2 SVGAGI. The ends were cut back, 8 bases at V and 1 base at J, with 15 bases in the middle. The CDR3 DNA is TGTGCCAGCTCGGCGACTTTAGGGTCCTACAATGAGCAGTTCTTC. Protein product: CASSATLGSYNEQFF.

A remark on this clonotype: This may be a read error, as it is one base from a much larger clone. The chain uses TRBV24-1 and TRBJ2-1, with D unclear. Per the germline V gene, CDR1 is KGHDR and CDR2 is SFDVKD. V was shortened by 8 bases and J by 7 bases, with 8 bases between the two germline ends. This CDR3 spans 11 amino acids. Here the CDR3 reads CATTAENEQFF. CDR3 bases: TGTGCCACCACCGCAGAGAATGAGCAGTTCTTC.

This clonotype occurred many times. One base away lies a much larger clone, so this may be a sequencing read error. The V gene is TRBV20-1, the J gene TRBJ2-7; 7 positions match TRBD1. From germline, CDR1 is DFQATT and CDR2 SNEGSKA (reference sequence). The CDR3 covers 16 residues. The CDR3 sequence is CCARPMGQRSSYEQYF. The CDR3, as DNA: TGCTGTGCTAGACCAATGGGACAGCGGAGCTCCTACGAGCAGTACTTC.

The rearrangement joins TRBV7-9 to TRBJ2-5, with no clear D. Between the trimmed V and J ends, which lost 3 bases and 1 base, there was a span of 9 bases. This CDR3 has 14 amino acids. Germline V lookup: CDR1 SEHNR, CDR2 FQNEAQ (reference sequence). CDR3 in DNA: TGTGCCAGCAGCTTGACTGAGCTCCAAGAGACCCAGTACTTC. As protein: CASSLTELQETQYF.

The chain employs TRBV7-9 and TRBJ1-2; TRBD1 matches 8 bases. This CDR3 comprises 14 residues. CDR1 is SEHNR and CDR2 is FQNEAQ in the germline V gene (reference sequence). Germline trimming cut 5 bases from V and 2 bases from J; bases unmatched to any gene: 4. The CDR3 reads CASSPRQGNYGYTF. The CDR3 DNA sequence: TGTGCCAGCAGCCCCCGACAGGGGAACTATGGCTACACCTTC.

This clonotype came up many times. The rearrangement joins TRBV20-1 to TRBJ2-3; 11 bases match TRBD1. This CDR3 is 16 amino acids long. With 6 bases clipped from V and 1 base from J, the junction kept 9 bases outside the gene matches. Per the germline V gene, CDR1 is DFQATT and CDR2 is SNEGSKA (reference sequence). In nucleotides, the CDR3 is TGCAGTGCCCCTGAACCGGGACAGGGGGGCACAGATACGCAGTATTTT. Its translation: CSAPEPGQGGTDTQYF.

This clonotype was detected a few times. One end of the junction does not line up with germline, which may come from a read error. The V and J genes are TRBV6-1 and TRBJ2-1; no definite D call. The CDR3 totals 18 residues. The germline V gene encodes CDR1 MNHNS and CDR2 SASEGT. The CDR3 sequence is CASSEEWAVVIGNNEQFF. CDR3 DNA: TGTGCTAGCAGTGAAGAGTGGGCAGTGGTCATTGGGAACAATGAGCAGTTCTTC.

This clonotype appeared many times. This chain connects TRBV5-4 to TRBJ1-1; D might be TRBD1 (5 bases). V was cut by 4 bases and J by 1 base, with 14 bases left in between. This CDR3 is 15 amino acids long. The germline V gene has CDR1 SGHNT and CDR2 YYREEE (reference sequence). The DNA of the CDR3 is TGTGCCAGCAGCCCGGTGGGGCAGGAGAACACTGAAGCTTTCTTT. Translating gives CASSPVGQENTEAFF.

The gene calls are TRBV19 and TRBJ2-3, with TRBD2 identical over 11 bases. Trimming at V came to 3 bases and at J to 2 bases, leaving 10 bases not matched to a gene. The CDR3 extends over 18 amino acids. Germline V gene data show CDR1 as LNHDA and CDR2 as SQIVND (reference sequence). CDR3 sequence reads: CASSMGSGGASYTDTQYF. CDR3 nucleotides: TGTGCCAGTAGTATGGGTAGCGGGGGGGCGAGCTACACAGATACGCAGTATTTT.

The table lists this clonotype with a few counts. Written as DNA, the CDR3 is TGTGCCAGCAGCTCGACTCTTGTGCTCGGCTACACCTTC. Amino acids: CASSSTLVLGYTF. The chain combines TRBV7-9 with TRBJ1-2; D gene ambiguous. This CDR3 comprises 13 residues. Germline V gives CDR1 SEHNR, CDR2 FQNEAQ (reference sequence). Trimming removed 4 bases at V and 8 bases at J, with 14 bases between.

This clonotype was detected many times. The chain couples TRBV12-3 or TRBV12-4 to TRBJ1-1; D is uncertain. The CDR3 is made up of 14 amino acids. The V gene lost 0 bases and the J gene lost 10 bases, with 15 bases spanning the gap. CDR3 coding DNA: TGTGCCAGCAGTTTAGCGCTAAACACCCTTGGAGCTTTCTTT. Translated, it gives CASSLALNTLGAFF.

This clonotype was observed many times. The CDR3 DNA reads as TGTGCCAGCAGCCAAGCCCAGGGGGCCAAGAATCAGCCCCAGCATTTT. Its translation is CASSQAQGAKNQPQHF. V gene TRBV3-1 combines with J gene TRBJ1-5; 8 bases are shared with TRBD1. The CDR3 runs 16 residues. V shed 1 base and J 4 bases; nucleotides not matched to a gene: 6. Germline lookup yields CDR1 LGHDT and CDR2 YNNKEL (reference sequence).

This clonotype was seen repeatedly, ten times or more. The chain recombines TRBV5-6 with TRBJ2-1; 7 positions match TRBD2. The CDR3 contains 16 residues. V trimming: 1 base; J trimming: 0 bases; junction bases outside the gene matches: 4. CDR1 SGHDT and CDR2 YYEEEE come from the germline V gene. The CDR3 sequence is CASSLIGGSSYNEQFF. DNA for the CDR3: TGTGCCAGCAGCTTGATCGGCGGGAGCTCCTACAATGAGCAGTTCTTC.

This clonotype was detected ten times or more. The genes are TRBV7-2 and TRBJ2-7; D possibly corresponds to TRBD2 (6 bases). The CDR3 is 13 residues long. The germline V gene has CDR1 SGHTA and CDR2 FQGNSA. Trimming cost V 4 bases and J 4 bases, with 11 bases left between them. The CDR3 DNA follows: TGTGCCAGCAGCTCGAACGGGGGTTACGAGCAGTACTTC. Protein: CASSSNGGYEQYF. The full variable domain, rest sourced from reference TRBV7-2 and TRBJ2-7, is GAGVSQSPSNKVTEKGKDVELRCDPISGHTALYWYRQSLGQGLEFLIYFQGNSAPDKSGLPSDRFSAERTGGSVSTLTIQRTQQEDSAVYLCASSSNGGYEQYFGPGTRLTVT.

This clonotype was observed at least ten times. The genes are TRBV5-6 and TRBJ2-1; 8 positions match TRBD1. Per germline, CDR1 SGHDT and CDR2 YYEEEE. This CDR3 is 15 amino acids long. V lost 3 bases and J lost 4; bases outside the gene matches: 6. The CDR3 loop is CASSSTGAYYNEQFF. The CDR3 nucleotides read TGTGCCAGCAGCTCGACAGGGGCCTATTACAATGAGCAGTTCTTC.

This clonotype occurred many times. The chain combines TRBV20-1 with TRBJ1-4; D not resolved. The CDR3 contains 16 residues. CDR1 is DFQATT and CDR2 is SNEGSKA in the germline V gene (reference sequence). V was trimmed by 3 bases and J by 0 bases, leaving 14 bases between them. The CDR3 spells CSARGGRFATNEKLFF. For the CDR3, the DNA is TGCAGTGCTAGGGGCGGTCGGTTTGCAACTAATGAAAAACTGTTTTTT.

This clonotype has more than one count but fewer than ten. V usage is TRBV27 and J usage is TRBJ2-2; 11 bases agree with TRBD2. The J segment lost 6 bases and the V segment lost 6 bases, leaving 6 bases of the junction unmatched. This CDR3 is built from 15 residues. Germline lookup yields CDR1 MNHEY and CDR2 SMNVEV (reference sequence). Here the CDR3 reads CASSVAGGNPGELFF. The CDR3 DNA reads TGTGCCAGCAGCGTAGCGGGAGGGAATCCCGGGGAGCTGTTTTTT.

A note on this clonotype: A much larger clone lies a single base off, so this may be a read error. This chain links TRBV15 with TRBJ1-1, with TRBD1 matching over 7 bases. Germline loops: CDR1 LNHNV, CDR2 YYDKDF (reference sequence). The V gene end was trimmed by 8 bases and the J gene end by 0 bases; junction bases not matched to a gene: 3. The CDR3 extends over 13 amino acids. The DNA for the CDR3 is TGTGCCACCGAGACAGGGATGAACACTGAAGCTTTCTTT. Encoded protein: CATETGMNTEAFF.

The rearrangement links TRBV7-9 to TRBJ2-7; D uncertain. V was shortened by 5 bases and J by 7 bases, with 18 bases between the two germline ends. This CDR3 spans 14 amino acids. Germline V gene lookup returns CDR1 SEHNR and CDR2 FQNEAQ (reference sequence). DNA for the CDR3: TGTGCCAGCAGCCACTGGACGGCCCCCGCTGAGCAGTACTTC. The encoded protein is CASSHWTAPAEQYF.

This clonotype was found a few times. A read error may explain this, as a much larger clone is one base away. The chain uses TRBV4-2 and TRBJ2-3; 7 bases are shared with TRBD2. The CDR3 is 17 residues long. The V and J ends lost 8 bases and 0 bases, in that order; junction bases with no gene match: 14. Germline V gene data show CDR1 as LGHNA and CDR2 as YNFKEQ. The CDR3 DNA sequence: TGTGCCAGCGGCCCTCCGCGGGGGAAAACTAGCACAGATACGCAGTATTTT. Its translation: CASGPPRGKTSTDTQYF.

This clonotype was seen ten or more times. The J gene is TRBJ1-1, the V gene TRBV11-2, with 12 bases identical to TRBD1. V was clipped by 0 bases and J by 1 base; unmatched bases: 21. The CDR3 runs to 23 residues. Looked up from germline, CDR1 is SGHAT and CDR2 is FQNNGV. The CDR3 DNA reads as TGTGCCAGCAGCTTAGAAATTAGGGGACAGGGGGCACCCTGGAACGCCAAGAACACTGAAGCTTTCTTT. Protein: CASSLEIRGQGAPWNAKNTEAFF.

The sample holds many counts of this clonotype. The V and J genes are TRBV27 and TRBJ2-1, with TRBD2 matching over 10 bases. CDR3 length equals 15 residues. After removal of 6 bases from V and 4 bases from J, the junction contained 6 bases not matched to a gene. From germline, CDR1 is MNHEY and CDR2 SMNVEV (reference sequence). DNA for the CDR3: TGTGCCAGCAGGATAGCGGGGGGCCTATACAATGAGCAGTTCTTC. This gives the protein CASRIAGGLYNEQFF.

This chain joins TRBV20-1 and TRBJ2-5; 11 nucleotides line up with TRBD1. This CDR3 is 13 amino acids long. Germline V lookup: CDR1 DFQATT, CDR2 SNEGSKA (reference sequence). The V segment lost 6 bases and the J segment 7 bases; nucleotides outside the gene matches: 7. CDR3 region: CSARDRGLGTQYF. The CDR3, as DNA: TGCAGTGCCCGGGACAGGGGGTTGGGGACCCAGTACTTC.

This clonotype appeared a few times. This chain links TRBV7-3 with TRBJ2-7; D may match TRBD1 or TRBD2 (5 bases each). Trimming stripped 1 base from V and 7 bases from J, with 14 bases between. CDR3 length: 14 amino acids. CDR1 is SGHTA and CDR2 is FQGTGA in the germline V gene. The CDR3 reads CASSLSGGASEQYF. In DNA, the CDR3 is TGTGCCAGCAGCTTAAGTGGGGGAGCCAGTGAGCAGTACTTC.

J is TRBJ2-5 and V is TRBV2; perhaps TRBD1 as D (5 bases). V lost 4 bases, J lost 2 bases, and 11 bases lay in between. This CDR3 has 14 residues. Germline CDR1 is SNHLY and CDR2 is FYNNEI. The CDR3 DNA follows: TGTGCCAGCAGTGTGCGACAGAGACAAGAGACCCAGTACTTC. This codes for CASSVRQRQETQYF.